These 7 T cell receptor beta chains were sequenced from one sample in a study of OX40 agonist ivuxolimab in advanced cancers. The protocol used for the library was the immunoSEQ multiplex PCR assay. TCRdb took this table from immuneACCESS and kept in-frame rearrangements with V and J called. Such tables lack part of the clones; where checked against another copy, unresolved V genes explain under half of the gap, and the rest is unexplained. In this sample the table shows 100,000 to 150,000 clones, 85% to 95% of which occur a single time. The top ten constitute about 0.81% of the sample. The starting material was CD4+ or CD8+ T cells sorted from blood, obtained in a trial of the OX40 agonist ivuxolimab. Receptors were obtained from an adult with an advanced solid tumor such as melanoma, head and neck, liver or kidney cancer.

The chain employs TRBV18 and TRBJ1-2; D uncertain. CDR3 length equals 15 residues. V was shortened by 8 bases and J by 4 bases, with 20 bases between the two germline ends. Germline CDR1 reads KGHSH; CDR2 reads LQKENI. In nucleotides, the CDR3 is TGTGCCAGCACCTATAACTCGGATTCCATCTATGGCTACACCTTC. Translating it yields CASTYNSDSIYGYTF.

The table lists this clone with a count of one. The CDR3 protein is CAWRAGVSGNTIYF. The CDR3, as DNA: TGTGCCTGGAGGGCGGGGGTGTCCGGAAACACCATATATTTT. The V gene is TRBV7-9, the J gene TRBJ1-3; tentative D call: TRBD1 (5 bases). CDR1 and CDR2 (germline): SEHNR, FQNEAQ (reference sequence). The CDR3 has 14 residues. V gave up 11 bases and J gave up 4 bases, with 18 bases separating them.

The CDR3 reads CASSFEPGGNQPQHF. Written as DNA, the CDR3 is TGTGCCAGCAGCTTCGAACCGGGTGGGAATCAGCCCCAGCATTTT. This sequence joins TRBV7-8 and TRBJ1-5; the D is unclear. Germline V gene sequence: CDR1 SGHVS, CDR2 FQNEAQ. The CDR3 is 15 residues long. V lost 3 bases, J lost 4 bases, and 13 bases lay in between. The complete variable domain, with remaining parts taken from reference TRBV7-8 and TRBJ1-5, reads GAGVSQSPRYKVAKRGQDVALRCDPISGHVSLFWYQQALGQGPEFLTYFQNEAQLDKSGLPSDRFFAERPEGSVSTLKIQRTQQEDSAVYLCASSFEPGGNQPQHFGDGTRLSIL.

The CDR3 nucleotides are TGTGCCAGCAGTACGGGGGTTAGGGCTGAAGCTTTCTTT. As protein: CASSTGVRAEAFF. The chain joins TRBV28 to TRBJ1-1; D is possibly TRBD1 (5 bases). The germline V and J ends were trimmed by 5 bases and 6 bases, with 13 bases remaining between them. The CDR3 runs to 13 residues. Germline V gives CDR1 MDHEN, CDR2 SYDVKM. Drawing the rest from reference TRBV28 and TRBJ1-1, the complete variable domain is DVKVTQSSRYLVKRTGEKVFLECVQDMDHENMFWYRQDPGLGLRLIYFSYDVKMKEKGDIPEGYSVSREKKERFSLILESASTNQTSMYLCASSTGVRAEAFFGQGTRLTVV.

The V and J genes are TRBV5-1 and TRBJ2-7; the match to TRBD1 covers 10 bases. J gave up 7 bases and V 7 bases, and 17 bases lay outside the gene matches. This CDR3 region has 16 residues. Germline V gives CDR1 SGHRS, CDR2 YFSETQ. The CDR3 DNA reads TGCGCCAGCGACCCGGGACAGGGGTTATCTTCGGGGGAGCAGTACTTC. Encoded protein: CASDPGQGLSSGEQYF.

The chain couples TRBV7-9 to TRBJ2-7; tentatively, D is TRBD1 (6 bases). Germline values: CDR1 SEHNR, CDR2 FQNEAQ (reference sequence). The V end lost 0 bases, the J end lost 3 bases, and 9 bases lay between the germline ends. This CDR3 comprises 14 residues. CDR3 sequence: CASSLADSNYEQYF. In nucleotides, the CDR3 is TGTGCCAGCAGCTTAGCGGACAGTAACTACGAGCAGTACTTC.

V and J are TRBV11-3 and TRBJ2-7, with 7 bases identical to TRBD2. This CDR3 has 13 residues. Germline CDR1 reads SGHNT; CDR2 reads YENEEA. V was clipped by 2 bases and J by 5 bases; unmatched bases: 3. The CDR3 bases are TGTGCCAGCAGCTTAATAGCGGGCCACGAGCAGTACTTC. This sequence encodes CASSLIAGHEQYF.